The next 25 T cell receptor beta chains were all read from a single sample in a study of STAT5B mutations in CD4+ large granular lymphocyte leukemia. Some clones are missing from TCRdb's copy, which holds only in-frame ones; the method was immunoSEQ multiplex PCR. The table records about 3,600 clones, 85% of them present only once. Sequenced: CD4+ T cells from blood buffy coats. The source is a human donor in good health.

CDR3 region: CASSRFSSGTGSVYEQYF. The CDR3 DNA sequence: TGTGCCAGCAGCAGATTCTCGAGTGGGACAGGGTCCGTCTACGAGCAGTACTTC. The chain carries TRBV7-9 and TRBJ2-7; 9 bases are a match to TRBD1. Germline V gives CDR1 SEHNR, CDR2 FQNEAQ (reference sequence). The junction had 17 bases not matched to a gene; V was cut back by 5 bases and J by 3 bases. The CDR3 totals 18 residues.

This clone has a single count. This sequence joins TRBV20-1 and TRBJ2-3, with D maybe TRBD2 (5 bases). The CDR3 spans 11 residues. V lost 6 bases to trimming and J lost 8 bases, with 12 bases between them. The germline V gene has CDR1 DFQATT and CDR2 SNEGSKA (reference sequence). This chain's CDR3 is CSAPNRGTQYF. In DNA form, the CDR3 reads TGCAGTGCCCCAAACCGGGGTACGCAGTATTTT.

The V call is TRBV7-2, the J call TRBJ2-7; perhaps TRBD2 as D (5 bases). CDR3 size: 15 residues. CDR1 is SGHTA, CDR2 FQGNSA, per germline. V was clipped by 1 base and J by 6 bases, with 16 bases between them. CDR3 sequence: CASSLDGSTGFEQYF. CDR3 coding DNA: TGTGCCAGCAGCTTAGATGGGAGTACGGGTTTCGAGCAGTACTTC.

J is TRBJ2-7 and V is TRBV9, with 7 bases fitting TRBD1. CDR1 is SGDLS, CDR2 YYNGEE, per germline. The CDR3 has 13 residues. After removal of 4 bases from V and 2 bases from J, the junction contained 3 bases not matched to a gene. The CDR3 is CASSPTGTYEQYF. As DNA, the CDR3 is TGTGCCAGCAGCCCGACAGGGACCTACGAGCAGTACTTC.

V gene TRBV13 combines with J gene TRBJ2-5, with 9 bases matching TRBD2. The J call is doubtful: the DNA matches TRBJ2-7 better. Germline lookup yields CDR1 PRHDT and CDR2 FYEKMQ (reference sequence). The CDR3 is 16 residues long. The CDR3 DNA follows: TGTGCCAGCAGCTTAGCCCCCTTGCGGGAGGGTGGCGAGCAGTACTTC. It translates to CASSLAPLREGGEQYF.

V is TRBV29-1 and J is TRBJ2-7; TRBD1 or TRBD2 may be the D gene (5 bases each). The CDR3 length is 14 residues. V gave up 1 base and J gave up 0 bases, with 10 bases separating them. Germline V CDR1 and CDR2: SQVTM, ANQGSEA. Written as DNA, the CDR3 is TGCAGCGTTGAAGGCACTAGGGGCTCCTACGAGCAGTACTTC. Its translation is CSVEGTRGSYEQYF.

The rearrangement uses TRBV10-2 and TRBJ2-1; 9 bases are shared with TRBD1. The CDR3 has 15 residues. The V and J ends lost 6 bases and 7 bases, in that order; junction bases with no gene match: 10. Germline assignment: CDR1 WSHSY and CDR2 SAAADI. The CDR3 DNA sequence: TGCGCCAGCAGCCGTGGACAGGGGACCGTAAATGAGCAGTTCTTC. Translation: CASSRGQGTVNEQFF.

This sequence joins TRBV11-3 and TRBJ2-1; D gene uncertain. The length of the CDR3 is 13 residues. Germline-derived CDR1 and CDR2 are SGHNT and YENEEA. With 4 bases removed from V and 7 bases from J, the gap between germline ends came to 11 bases. The CDR3, as DNA: TGTGCCAGCAGCTCCACTTCCGGGAATGAGCAGTTCTTC. Its translation is CASSSTSGNEQFF.

In DNA form, the CDR3 reads TGTGCCACCAGCCATTTCGCGGGACTAGGGAACACCGGGGAGCTGTTTTTT. Encoded protein: CATSHFAGLGNTGELFF. The chain links TRBV15 to TRBJ2-2; 8 bases are shared with TRBD2. V shed 5 bases and J 1 base; nucleotides not matched to a gene: 9. The CDR3 runs to 17 residues. Germline V gene lookup returns CDR1 LNHNV and CDR2 YYDKDF (reference sequence).

V is TRBV19 and J is TRBJ1-1, with D possibly TRBD1 on 6 matching bases. The CDR3 has 14 residues. CDR1 and CDR2 (germline): LNHDA, SQIVND (reference sequence). V lost 6 bases and J lost 7, with 18 bases in between. This CDR3 reads CASRGGRIKDEAFF. The CDR3 DNA reads as TGTGCCAGTAGAGGGGGGAGGATTAAGGATGAAGCTTTCTTT.

The chain uses TRBV2 and TRBJ2-7, with a weak D call TRBD1 (5 bases). Trimming shortened V by 2 bases and J by 5 bases, and 10 bases separated the two germline ends. This CDR3 comprises 13 residues. The germline CDR1 and CDR2 sequences are SNHLY and FYNNEI. The CDR3 region is CASSERARDEQYF. The CDR3 DNA is TGTGCCAGCAGTGAAAGGGCCAGGGACGAGCAGTACTTC. The variable domain in full, completed from reference TRBV2 and TRBJ2-7, reads EPEVTQTPSHQVTQMGQEVILRCVPISNHLYFYWYRQILGQKVEFLVSFYNNEISEKSEIFDDQFSVERPDGSNFTLKIRSTKLEDSAMYFCASSERARDEQYFGPGTRLTVT.

The V and J genes are TRBV10-3 and TRBJ1-2; 11 bases align to TRBD1. J was trimmed by 6 bases and V by 8 bases; bases with no gene match: 5. The CDR3 consists of 13 residues. In germline, CDR1 is ENHRY, CDR2 SYGVKD. The CDR3 sequence: CAIGDRGSDGYTF. DNA of the CDR3: TGTGCCATCGGGGACAGGGGGTCGGATGGCTACACCTTC.

The genes are TRBV19 and TRBJ2-5; 11 nucleotides match TRBD2. The trim removed 3 bases at V and 4 bases at J, leaving 7 bases unmatched. The CDR3 is 16 residues long. Germline V lookup: CDR1 LNHDA, CDR2 SQIVND (reference sequence). The CDR3 reads CASSIRSGLAGETQYF. The CDR3, as DNA: TGTGCCAGTAGTATCAGAAGTGGACTAGCGGGAGAGACCCAGTACTTC.

This chain joins TRBV5-8 and TRBJ2-7; D remains unclear. The CDR3 is 10 amino acids. The germline V and J ends were trimmed by 2 bases and 3 bases, with 0 bases remaining between them. Germline loops: CDR1 SGHTS, CDR2 YDEGEE. CDR3: CASSFYEQYF. DNA for the CDR3: TGTGCCAGCAGCTTCTACGAGCAGTACTTC.

This chain joins TRBV2 and TRBJ2-2, with no clear D. The CDR3 totals 16 residues. Germline V lookup: CDR1 SNHLY, CDR2 FYNNEI. V lost 8 bases to trimming and J lost 5 bases, with 21 bases between them. CDR3 coding DNA: TGTGCCAGCGCCGGACCCTCAATACTGAATACCGGGGAGCTGTTTTTT. Translation gives CASAGPSILNTGELFF.

The table lists this clone with a few counts. This sequence joins TRBV6-5 and TRBJ1-6; D is possibly TRBD1 (6 bases). Germline V CDR1 and CDR2: MNHEY, SVGAGI. The length of the CDR3 is 14 residues. With 5 bases removed from V and 7 bases from J, the gap between germline ends came to 12 bases. The CDR3 protein is CASSPDSENSPLHF. The CDR3 DNA sequence: TGTGCCAGCAGTCCGGACAGCGAGAATTCACCCCTCCACTTT.

The rearrangement joins TRBV29-1 to TRBJ2-3; D is unresolved. This CDR3 is built from 10 residues. With 7 bases removed from V and 5 bases from J, the gap between germline ends came to 7 bases. Germline V gene lookup returns CDR1 SQVTM and CDR2 ANQGSEA. The CDR3 reads CSALVDTQYF. For the CDR3, the DNA is TGCAGCGCCTTGGTAGATACGCAGTATTTT.

This chain links TRBV9 with TRBJ2-3; 9 positions match TRBD2. CDR1 and CDR2 from the germline V gene are SGDLS and YYNGEE. CDR3 size: 16 residues. V lost 0 bases, J lost 3 bases, and 5 bases stayed unmatched. CDR3 DNA sequence: TGTGCCAGCAGCGTAGTTAGCGGGAGATGGACAGATACGCAGTATTTT. Protein: CASSVVSGRWTDTQYF.

The chain couples TRBV6-4 to TRBJ2-1, with TRBD2 identical over 9 bases. The CDR3 length is 16 residues. With V trimmed by 0 bases and J by 4 bases, 4 bases remained unmatched. Germline V gene lookup returns CDR1 MRHNA and CDR2 SNTAGT. The CDR3: CASSDSRTSDYNEQFF. In nucleotides, the CDR3 is TGTGCCAGCAGTGACTCTAGGACTAGCGATTACAATGAGCAGTTCTTC.

The chain links TRBV9 to TRBJ2-1; D may be TRBD2 (6 bases). The CDR3 spans 12 residues. The germline CDR1 and CDR2 sequences are SGDLS and YYNGEE. Trimming left V 4 bases short and J 9 bases short, with 11 bases between. The CDR3 DNA is TGTGCCAGCAGCCCAGCGGGCTTTGAGCAGTTCTTC. Translated, it gives CASSPAGFEQFF.

The chain employs TRBV7-9 and TRBJ2-5, with D possibly TRBD1 on 8 matching bases. Trimming removed 4 bases at V and 5 bases at J, with 29 bases between. Germline V gene sequence: CDR1 SEHNR, CDR2 FQNEAQ (reference sequence). This CDR3 region has 19 residues. The CDR3 is CASSSSVSRGPWGGETQYF. The CDR3 DNA sequence: TGTGCCAGCAGCTCCTCAGTGAGCAGGGGGCCTTGGGGGGGTGAGACCCAGTACTTC. The whole variable domain, filled in from reference TRBV7-9 and TRBJ2-5, reads DTGVSQNPRHKITKRGQNVTFRCDPISEHNRLYWYRQTLGQGPEFLTYFQNEAQLEKSRLLSDRFSAERPKGSFSTLEIQRTEQGDSAMYLCASSSSVSRGPWGGETQYFGPGTRLLVL.

This clone was recorded once. The gene calls are TRBV11-2 and TRBJ2-7; 12 bases are a match to TRBD2. V was clipped by 1 base and J by 6 bases; unmatched bases: 4. CDR3 length: 15 amino acids. The germline gives CDR1 SGHAT, CDR2 FQNNGV. CDR3 in amino acids: CASSLVGLAGREQYF. CDR3 sequence (DNA): TGTGCCAGCAGCTTAGTTGGACTAGCGGGACGCGAGCAGTACTTC.

The rearrangement links TRBV7-6 to TRBJ2-1, with 9 bases lining up with TRBD2. Germline V gene sequence: CDR1 SGHVS, CDR2 FNYEAQ. CDR3 length: 17 amino acids. The V and J ends lost 2 bases and 7 bases, in that order; junction bases with no gene match: 12. DNA for the CDR3: TGTGCCAGCAGCTTATTTGGGGCTAGCGGGACGGAGAATGAGCAGTTCTTC. Translated: CASSLFGASGTENEQFF.

The CDR3 spells CASSLAGSSEQYF. CDR3 DNA sequence: TGTGCCAGCAGCTTAGCGGGATCGAGCGAGCAGTACTTC. This sequence joins TRBV7-6 and TRBJ2-7; D is unresolved. The CDR3 is 13 amino acids. Germline CDR1 and CDR2: SGHVS and FNYEAQ. V was shortened by 0 bases and J by 6 bases, with 9 bases between the two germline ends.

This sequence joins TRBV6-1 and TRBJ2-2; no firm D call. CDR3 length equals 15 residues. Deletions cut 1 base from V and 6 bases from J, with 12 bases between. Germline assignment: CDR1 MNHNS and CDR2 SASEGT. The DNA for the CDR3 is TGTGCCAGCAGTGAAGTTGAGACTCAAGCCGGGGAGCTGTTTTTT. Translation gives CASSEVETQAGELFF.